The next 23 T cell receptor beta chains were all read from a single sample in a study of cytomegalovirus exposure and HLA in healthy donors. PCR was performed using 60 Vbeta and 13 Jbeta primers. Clones were sequenced by immunoSEQ multiplex PCR, and TCRdb holds only the in-frame ones, with some missing. The sample holds roughly 140,000 clones. The sequencing input was PBMCs. The source is a male donor in good health and CMV-seronegative.

The V gene is TRBV28, the J gene TRBJ1-1, with no clear D. Germline lookup yields CDR1 MDHEN and CDR2 SYDVKM. The ends were cut back, 5 bases at V and 1 base at J, with 17 bases in the middle. The CDR3 spans 16 residues. The CDR3 here is CASSNRRGLGNTEAFF. In nucleotides, the CDR3 is TGTGCCAGCAGTAATCGACGGGGATTGGGGAACACTGAAGCTTTCTTT.

Comment on this clone: This CDR3 is also generated by other DNA sequences in the sample. J is TRBJ1-2 and V is TRBV4-2; D may be TRBD1 (6 bases). Germline lookup yields CDR1 LGHNA and CDR2 YNFKEQ. CDR3 length: 14 amino acids. Trimming shortened V by 4 bases and J by 5 bases, and 14 bases separated the two germline ends. The CDR3 loop is CASSPLDSLYGYTF. In DNA form, the CDR3 reads TGTGCCAGCAGCCCCTTGGACAGCTTATATGGCTACACCTTC.

The chain uses TRBV5-6 and TRBJ1-3, with 12 nucleotides matching TRBD1. The CDR3 length is 16 residues. CDR1 SGHDT and CDR2 YYEEEE come from the germline V gene. Trimming cost V 1 base and J 4 bases; bases outside gene matches: 3. CDR3 loop: CASSLSGTGGGNTIYF. In DNA, the CDR3 is TGTGCCAGCAGCTTGTCCGGGACAGGGGGCGGAAACACCATATATTTT.

The chain carries TRBV27 and TRBJ1-5, with D possibly being TRBD1 (5 bases). The ends were cut back, 6 bases at V and 7 bases at J, with 10 bases in the middle. The CDR3 runs 12 residues. Germline CDR1 is MNHEY and CDR2 is SMNVEV (reference sequence). The CDR3 loop reads CASSQGGQPQHF. DNA of the CDR3: TGTGCCAGCAGCCAGGGCGGACAGCCCCAGCATTTT.

The chain recombines TRBV7-2 with TRBJ2-7, with D unresolved. Trimming took 4 bases from V and 4 from J, leaving 17 bases between them. The CDR3 is 15 residues long. Germline values: CDR1 SGHTA, CDR2 FQGNSA. The CDR3 sequence: CASSYALPLGYEQYF. Written as DNA, the CDR3 is TGTGCCAGCAGCTACGCTCTCCCCCTCGGGTACGAGCAGTACTTC.

This chain joins TRBV2 and TRBJ1-3; tentative D call: TRBD1 (5 bases). This CDR3 has 15 amino acids. Germline V gene sequence: CDR1 SNHLY, CDR2 FYNNEI. Between the trimmed V and J ends, which lost 8 bases and 0 bases, there was a span of 14 bases. The CDR3 loop reads CASRRGDYSGNTIYF. The CDR3 DNA sequence: TGTGCCAGCCGTCGAGGGGACTACTCTGGAAACACCATATATTTT.

The genes are TRBV9 and TRBJ1-2; 10 bases match TRBD1. Germline CDR1 reads SGDLS; CDR2 reads YYNGEE. CDR3 size: 19 residues. Unmatched junction bases numbered 17, after V lost 0 bases and J lost 6 bases. The CDR3 region has the DNA TGTGCCAGCAGCGTAGGGGGCCGAGGGACAGGGGTGAAGGCGGATGGCTACACCTTC. Its translation is CASSVGGRGTGVKADGYTF.

The chain uses TRBV5-1 and TRBJ2-6, with D unclear. The germline gives CDR1 SGHRS, CDR2 YFSETQ. V lost 4 bases and J 2 bases, leaving 7 bases between the germline ends. The CDR3 totals 14 residues. The CDR3 sequence: CASSLGPGANVLTF. The DNA of the CDR3 is TGCGCCAGCAGCCTAGGCCCTGGGGCCAACGTCCTGACTTTC. Full variable domain (outside the CDR3, taken from reference TRBV5-1 and TRBJ2-6): KAGVTQTPRYLIKTRGQQVTLSCSPISGHRSVSWYQQTPGQGLQFLFEYFSETQRNKGNFPGRFSGRQFSNSRSEMNVSTLELGDSALYLCASSLGPGANVLTFGAGSRLTVL.

The chain joins TRBV5-4 to TRBJ2-1, with 8 bases fitting TRBD2. This CDR3 region has 17 residues. Trimming cost V 4 bases and J 3 bases; bases outside gene matches: 12. The germline gives CDR1 SGHNT, CDR2 YYREEE (reference sequence). CDR3: CASSLPASGLFYNEQFF. Here the CDR3 DNA reads TGTGCCAGCAGCCTCCCGGCTAGCGGGCTCTTCTACAATGAGCAGTTCTTC.

V usage is TRBV11-2 and J usage is TRBJ2-1; 9 bases map to TRBD2. V lost 0 bases, J lost 8 bases, and 11 bases stayed unmatched. Germline V lookup: CDR1 SGHAT, CDR2 FQNNGV. The CDR3 consists of 17 residues. Here the CDR3 reads CASSLDRPSGIGYEQFF. The CDR3 DNA reads TGTGCCAGCAGCTTAGATCGGCCTAGCGGGATAGGATATGAGCAGTTCTTC.

In DNA, the CDR3 is TGTGCCAGCAGTTACTCGGCAGGGAGGGGGTATGGCTACACCTTC. This encodes CASSYSAGRGYGYTF. This chain joins TRBV6-5 and TRBJ1-2; D perhaps matches TRBD1 (6 bases). Germline lookup yields CDR1 MNHEY and CDR2 SVGAGI. V gave up 0 bases and J gave up 5 bases, with 13 bases separating them. CDR3 size: 15 residues.

The chain employs TRBV25-1 and TRBJ1-2; a possible D gene is TRBD1 (6 bases). V was clipped by 7 bases and J by 8 bases, with 14 bases between them. The length of the CDR3 is 12 residues. CDR1 is MGHDK, CDR2 SYGVNS, per germline. The chain's CDR3 is CASTGGGKGYTF. The CDR3 nucleotides read TGTGCCAGCACCGGCGGGGGCAAAGGCTACACCTTC.

The chain recombines TRBV10-3 with TRBJ2-3, with D perhaps TRBD2 (5 bases). The CDR3 contains 14 residues. With 6 bases removed from V and 2 bases from J, the gap between germline ends came to 12 bases. Germline values: CDR1 ENHRY, CDR2 SYGVKD. In DNA form, the CDR3 reads TGTGCCATCAGCCCCTCTCGGGACACAGATACGCAGTATTTT. Translating gives CAISPSRDTDTQYF.

The genes are TRBV28 and TRBJ1-1; 10 bases map to TRBD1. The germline CDR1 and CDR2 sequences are MDHEN and SYDVKM. The CDR3 totals 14 residues. The V segment lost 8 bases and the J segment 6 bases; nucleotides outside the gene matches: 9. The CDR3 nucleotides read TGTGCCAGCTTTTACGGGACAGGGGAATCTGAAGCTTTCTTT. This gives the protein CASFYGTGESEAFF.

The V gene is TRBV5-6, the J gene TRBJ1-2; TRBD1 agrees at 7 bases. V shed 2 bases and J 4 bases; nucleotides not matched to a gene: 5. There are 14 residues in the CDR3. Germline V CDR1 and CDR2: SGHDT, YYEEEE. CDR3 sequence: CASSFGGQPYGYTF. As DNA, the CDR3 is TGTGCCAGCAGCTTCGGGGGACAGCCCTATGGCTACACCTTC.

The V call is TRBV29-1, the J call TRBJ2-1; 7 bases align to TRBD2. The V segment lost 1 base and the J segment 15 bases; nucleotides outside the gene matches: 6. Germline CDR1 and CDR2: SQVTM and ANQGSEA. This CDR3 region has 11 residues. The CDR3 loop is CSVEGRGRAFF. In DNA, the CDR3 is TGCAGCGTTGAAGGGCGGGGGAGGGCGTTCTTC.

The chain couples TRBV9 to TRBJ2-5; 9 nucleotides agree with TRBD2. The CDR3 loop spans 15 amino acids. Germline loops: CDR1 SGDLS, CDR2 YYNGEE. The junction had 5 bases not matched to a gene; V was cut back by 0 bases and J by 5 bases. Here the CDR3 reads CASSVGGGEGETQYF. The CDR3 coding sequence is TGTGCCAGCAGCGTAGGCGGGGGGGAGGGTGAGACCCAGTACTTC.

CDR3 protein: CAWRGGQGLSQFF. For the CDR3, the DNA is TGTGCCTGGAGGGGCGGACAGGGTTTGAGTCAGTTCTTC. The chain links TRBV30 to TRBJ2-1; 8 bases are shared with TRBD1. The CDR3 consists of 13 residues. Germline CDR1 is GTSNPN and CDR2 is SVGIG (reference sequence). V trimming: 3 bases; J trimming: 13 bases; junction bases outside the gene matches: 11.

The chain carries TRBV6-5 and TRBJ1-3; 11 nucleotides align to TRBD1. The germline V gene has CDR1 MNHEY and CDR2 SVGAGI. The V gene end was trimmed by 6 bases and the J gene end by 6 bases; junction bases not matched to a gene: 4. This CDR3 has 14 amino acids. CDR3 DNA: TGTGCCAGCAGCCCCGGACAGGGGGCAAACACCATATATTTT. Encoded protein: CASSPGQGANTIYF.

This chain joins TRBV13 and TRBJ2-6; D might be TRBD2 (7 bases). Trimming stripped 5 bases from V and 2 bases from J, with 19 bases between. Germline values: CDR1 PRHDT, CDR2 FYEKMQ (reference sequence). The CDR3 is made up of 18 amino acids. In DNA form, the CDR3 reads TGTGCCAGCAGCCCCCGAGGGGGGGCGCTAGCTGGGGCCAACGTCCTGACTTTC. Translated: CASSPRGGALAGANVLTF.

This rearrangement joins TRBV6-5 to TRBJ1-2; the D gene is possibly TRBD1 (6 bases). Germline values: CDR1 MNHEY, CDR2 SVGAGI. The CDR3 covers 16 residues. The V end lost 2 bases, the J end lost 4 bases, and 17 bases lay between the germline ends. The CDR3 region is CASSYGGGGSAYGYTF. The CDR3 bases are TGTGCCAGCAGTTACGGTGGGGGCGGGTCGGCCTATGGCTACACCTTC.

The V call is TRBV6-6, the J call TRBJ2-7; TRBD2 might be the D (6 bases). The V gene lost 7 bases and the J gene lost 4 bases, with 11 bases spanning the gap. Per germline, CDR1 MNHNY and CDR2 SVGAGI (reference sequence). The CDR3 extends over 12 amino acids. CDR3 DNA sequence: TGTGCCAGCAAGGAGGGAAATTACGAGCAGTACTTC. It is translated as CASKEGNYEQYF.

J is TRBJ2-1 and V is TRBV30; possibly TRBD2 for D (6 bases). CDR3 size: 14 residues. Germline V gene sequence: CDR1 GTSNPN, CDR2 SVGIG (reference sequence). Trimming shortened V by 2 bases and J by 3 bases, and 11 bases separated the two germline ends. The CDR3 DNA sequence: TGTGCCTGGAGTCGGGACTCGAACTACAATGAGCAGTTCTTC. As protein: CAWSRDSNYNEQFF. Full variable domain (outside the CDR3, taken from reference TRBV30 and TRBJ2-1): SQTIHQWPATLVQPVGSPLSLECTVEGTSNPNLYWYRQAAGRGLQLLFYSVGIGQISSEVPQNLSASRPQDRQFILSSKKLLLSDSGFYLCAWSRDSNYNEQFFGPGTRLTVL.